These 10 T cell receptor beta chains were sequenced from one sample in a study of T cell responses to AZD1222 COVID-19 vaccine. Using immunoSEQ multiplex PCR, the repertoire was profiled, and TCRdb retains in-frame clones only, with some absent. The sample shows 140,000 or so clones, about nine tenths of them seen only once. The source was peripheral blood, collected on day 0 of AZD1222 vaccination. These receptors originate from an adult in good health.

V usage is TRBV9 and J usage is TRBJ2-7; TRBD2 matches 10 bases. Trimming cost V 0 bases and J 2 bases; bases outside gene matches: 5. The CDR3 sequence is 16 residues long. Germline V lookup: CDR1 SGDLS, CDR2 YYNGEE. CDR3 bases: TGTGCCAGCAGCGTAGCAGCGGGAGGGGCCCCCTACGAGCAGTACTTC. Encoded protein: CASSVAAGGAPYEQYF.

The chain has TRBV7-3 and TRBJ2-6; either TRBD1 or TRBD2 may fit D (6 bases each). This CDR3 is 18 amino acids long. Trimming took 4 bases from V and 1 from J, leaving 17 bases between them. CDR1 and CDR2 (germline): SGHTA, FQGTGA. CDR3 sequence reads: CASSSLRGAISGANVLTF. CDR3 sequence (DNA): TGTGCCAGCAGCTCCCTTAGGGGGGCGATATCTGGGGCCAACGTCCTGACTTTC.

The genes are TRBV18 and TRBJ1-1; the match to TRBD1 covers 7 bases. Germline CDR1 is KGHSH and CDR2 is LQKENI. This CDR3 contains 15 residues. The junction had 5 bases not matched to a gene; V was cut back by 4 bases and J by 0 bases. The CDR3, as DNA: TGTGCCAGCTCACGTCGACAGGGTTTGAACACTGAAGCTTTCTTT. Translation gives CASSRRQGLNTEAFF.

This clone was seen repeatedly, ten times or more. J is TRBJ1-1 and V is TRBV2; D is unclear. Trimming stripped 0 bases from V and 0 bases from J, with 2 bases between. The V gene's germline CDR1 is SNHLY and CDR2 FYNNEI. The CDR3 spans 13 residues. CDR3 protein: CASSEAMNTEAFF. CDR3 sequence (DNA): TGTGCCAGCAGTGAAGCCATGAACACTGAAGCTTTCTTT.

This chain connects TRBV6-2 or TRBV6-3 to TRBJ2-5; 11 bases map to TRBD2. This CDR3 has 16 amino acids. Per the germline V gene, CDR1 is MNHEY and CDR2 is SVGEGT. V dropped 2 bases and J dropped 2; count of bases not matched to a gene: 4. CDR3 bases: TGTGCCAGCAGTTACCAGGGGACTAGCGGTCAAGAGACCCAGTACTTC. Its protein is CASSYQGTSGQETQYF.

The chain couples TRBV9 to TRBJ2-6, with unresolved D. Trimming cost V 0 bases and J 0 bases, with 7 bases left between them. The CDR3 is 16 residues long. Germline CDR1 SGDLS, CDR2 YYNGEE. CDR3 protein: CASSVDGSSGANVLTF. CDR3 DNA: TGTGCCAGCAGCGTAGACGGTTCCTCTGGGGCCAACGTCCTGACTTTC.

J is TRBJ1-1 and V is TRBV5-1, with D hard to call. Germline V gives CDR1 SGHRS, CDR2 YFSETQ. This CDR3 spans 14 amino acids. The V end lost 0 bases, the J end lost 8 bases, and 14 bases lay between the germline ends. The DNA of the CDR3 is TGCGCCAGCAGCTTGGGGCCCCCTCGGGTAGAAGCTTTCTTT. The encoded protein is CASSLGPPRVEAFF.

V is TRBV12-3 or TRBV12-4 and J is TRBJ1-5, with D maybe TRBD1 (5 bases). The CDR3 is made up of 13 amino acids. Trimming shortened V by 3 bases and J by 7 bases, and 10 bases separated the two germline ends. CDR3 region: CASSLAWGQPQHF. The CDR3 bases are TGTGCCAGCAGTTTGGCGTGGGGGCAGCCCCAGCATTTT.

The chain recombines TRBV5-1 with TRBJ1-3, with 7 bases fitting TRBD1. Germline CDR1 SGHRS, CDR2 YFSETQ. This CDR3 spans 17 amino acids. V trimming: 4 bases; J trimming: 2 bases; junction bases outside the gene matches: 12. The CDR3 DNA is TGCGCCAGCAGCCCGAGCCCGACAGGGTGGGCTGGAAACACCATATATTTT. It encodes CASSPSPTGWAGNTIYF. The full variable domain, with the rest looked up from reference TRBV5-1 and TRBJ1-3, is KAGVTQTPRYLIKTRGQQVTLSCSPISGHRSVSWYQQTPGQGLQFLFEYFSETQRNKGNFPGRFSGRQFSNSRSEMNVSTLELGDSALYLCASSPSPTGWAGNTIYFGEGSWLTVV.

J is TRBJ1-3 and V is TRBV5-4, with D maybe TRBD1 (5 bases). The CDR3 sequence is 15 residues long. V lost 4 bases, J lost 0 bases, and 11 bases lay in between. CDR1 and CDR2 from the germline V gene are SGHNT and YYREEE (reference sequence). CDR3: CASSEGRVSGNTIYF. In DNA form, the CDR3 reads TGTGCCAGCAGCGAGGGACGGGTCTCTGGAAACACCATATATTTT. The full variable domain, its missing parts supplied by reference TRBV5-4 and TRBJ1-3, is ETGVTQSPTHLIKTRGQQVTLRCSSQSGHNTVSWYQQALGQGPQFIFQYYREEENGRGNFPPRFSGLQFPNYSSELNVNALELDDSALYLCASSEGRVSGNTIYFGEGSWLTVV.